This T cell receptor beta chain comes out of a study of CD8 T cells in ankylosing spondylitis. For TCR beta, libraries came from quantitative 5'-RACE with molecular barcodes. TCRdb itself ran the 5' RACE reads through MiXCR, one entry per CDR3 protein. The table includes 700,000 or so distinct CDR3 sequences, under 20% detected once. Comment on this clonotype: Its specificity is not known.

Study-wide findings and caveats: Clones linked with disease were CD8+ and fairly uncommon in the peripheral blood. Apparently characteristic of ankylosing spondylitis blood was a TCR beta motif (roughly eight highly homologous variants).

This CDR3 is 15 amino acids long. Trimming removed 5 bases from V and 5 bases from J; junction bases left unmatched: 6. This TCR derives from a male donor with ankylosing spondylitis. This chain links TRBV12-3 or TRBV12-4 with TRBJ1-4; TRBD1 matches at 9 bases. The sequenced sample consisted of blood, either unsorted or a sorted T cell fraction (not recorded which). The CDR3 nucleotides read TGTGCCAGCAGTCCTACGACAGGGGGGAATGAAAAACTGTTTTTT. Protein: CASSPTTGGNEKLFF.